The 8 T cell receptor beta chains given below trace back to one sample, sequenced in a study of Ad26.COV2.S vaccination and SARS-CoV-2 variants. Treatment described: some 20 received Ad26.COV2.S at low or high dose, single or two shots; 5 received placebo; per-sample allocation not given. Collection of samples fell on day 63 after the first vaccine or placebo injection. Sequencing used immunoSEQ multiplex PCR; TCRdb keeps in-frame clones, though not all of them. The sample yields hundreds of thousands of clones, around 88% seen once. The sample consisted of peripheral blood, taken in a trial of Ad26.COV2.S vaccine versus placebo. These receptors all come from a person between 18 and 65 years old who received the Ad26.COV2.S COVID-19 vaccine or a placebo.

The V call is TRBV6-5, the J call TRBJ2-7, with TRBD1 matching 8 bases. The J segment lost 2 bases and the V segment lost 4 bases, leaving 1 base of the junction unmatched. Germline-derived CDR1 and CDR2 are MNHEY and SVGAGI. The CDR3 length is 13 residues. The CDR3 region is CASSLDRAYEQYF. As DNA, the CDR3 is TGTGCCAGCAGTTTGGACAGGGCCTACGAGCAGTACTTC.

This chain joins TRBV4-2 and TRBJ2-7; D not resolved. V was shortened by 1 base and J by 3 bases, with 7 bases between the two germline ends. This CDR3 comprises 13 residues. Germline loops: CDR1 LGHNA, CDR2 YNFKEQ. The CDR3 here is CASSQGEDYEQYF. DNA of the CDR3: TGTGCCAGCAGCCAAGGTGAAGACTACGAGCAGTACTTC.

Only one count was recorded for this clone. The chain joins TRBV29-1 to TRBJ1-4; possible D gene TRBD1, 6 bases. This CDR3 spans 13 amino acids. V lost 7 bases and J lost 8, with 17 bases in between. From germline, CDR1 is SQVTM and CDR2 ANQGSEA. CDR3 amino acids: CSAERTVGEKLFF. CDR3 DNA: TGCAGCGCGGAACGGACAGTCGGCGAAAAACTGTTTTTT.

This chain joins TRBV5-8 and TRBJ1-2; D is unresolved. V gave up 0 bases and J gave up 8 bases, with 8 bases separating them. The CDR3 extends over 12 amino acids. Germline lookup yields CDR1 SGHTS and CDR2 YDEGEE. CDR3 in amino acids: CASSLAFPGYTF. The CDR3 DNA is TGTGCCAGCAGCTTGGCTTTTCCGGGCTACACCTTC.

The genes are TRBV6-5 and TRBJ1-1, with D perhaps TRBD1 (5 bases). V gave up 2 bases and J gave up 10 bases, with 8 bases separating them. This CDR3 comprises 11 residues. The V gene's germline CDR1 is MNHEY and CDR2 SVGAGI. CDR3 sequence: CASSYGARAFF. The CDR3, as DNA: TGTGCCAGCAGTTACGGGGCTCGAGCTTTCTTT.

V is TRBV18 and J is TRBJ1-2; D remains unclear. Trimming shortened V by 3 bases and J by 4 bases, and 21 bases separated the two germline ends. From germline, CDR1 is KGHSH and CDR2 LQKENI. The CDR3 runs to 17 residues. In nucleotides, the CDR3 is TGTGCCAGCTCACCGCCCCCCGGTCTAGGGAACTCCTATGGCTACACCTTC. Protein sequence: CASSPPPGLGNSYGYTF.

V and J are TRBV12-3 or TRBV12-4 and TRBJ2-7, with D unclear. This CDR3 spans 12 amino acids. V lost 7 bases and J 5 bases, leaving 12 bases between the germline ends. CDR3 nucleotides: TGTGCCAGCACCCTTAGTTCTCACGAGCAGTACTTC. Amino acid sequence: CASTLSSHEQYF.

V is TRBV15 and J is TRBJ1-2; possible D gene TRBD1, 5 bases. The CDR3 has 13 residues. Trimming stripped 0 bases from V and 8 bases from J, with 10 bases between. Per the germline V gene, CDR1 is LNHNV and CDR2 is YYDKDF (reference sequence). The CDR3 sequence is CATSRDRGLGYTF. CDR3 in DNA: TGTGCCACCAGCAGAGATCGGGGGTTAGGCTACACCTTC.